Following are 27 T cell receptor beta chains from one sample sequenced in a study of T-cell memory formation after mild COVID-19. TCRdb used MiXCR to reprocess the 5' RACE reads, holding one entry per CDR3 protein. The repertoire has about 560,000 distinct CDR3 sequences, around 15% of them found once; the top ten carry 8.1%. Sequencing input: PBMCs or a T cell subset sorted from them (not recorded which). These receptor sequences come from an adult woman who had mild COVID-19 (a few samples of this study predate the infection). Cell type and time point are not known.

The rearrangement joins TRBV6-2 or TRBV6-3 to TRBJ1-5; possible D gene TRBD1, 5 bases. Germline V CDR1 and CDR2: MNHEY, SVGEGT. V lost 6 bases to trimming and J lost 8 bases, with 29 bases between them. The CDR3 is made up of 18 amino acids. The CDR3 region has the DNA TGTGCCAGCAGCCTACAATACGGGTACCAGGGAGGGTCGGAGCCCCAGCATTTT. As protein: CASSLQYGYQGGSEPQHF.

This chain uses TRBV7-2 with TRBJ2-5; D gene ambiguous. This CDR3 is built from 16 residues. Trimming pared 5 bases from V and 2 bases from J, leaving 18 bases between. In germline, CDR1 is SGHTA, CDR2 FQGNSA. CDR3 sequence reads: CASSPTLTRSQETQYF. CDR3 in DNA: TGTGCCAGCAGCCCTACCTTGACGAGAAGTCAAGAGACCCAGTACTTC.

The V gene is TRBV30, the J gene TRBJ1-1; perhaps TRBD1 as D (5 bases). The CDR3 length is 13 residues. Trimming shortened V by 5 bases and J by 0 bases, and 10 bases separated the two germline ends. The V gene's germline CDR1 is GTSNPN and CDR2 SVGIG (reference sequence). The CDR3 here is CAWLGRMNTEAFF. The CDR3 DNA follows: TGTGCCTGGCTGGGACGGATGAACACTGAAGCTTTCTTT.

This clonotype was observed at least ten times. V is TRBV7-3 and J is TRBJ2-1, with TRBD2 matching 11 bases. The germline V gene encodes CDR1 SGHTA and CDR2 FQGTGA. V trimming: 3 bases; J trimming: 6 bases; junction bases outside the gene matches: 4. This CDR3 region has 15 residues. CDR3 in amino acids: CASSFLAGGPNEQFF. CDR3 coding DNA: TGTGCCAGCAGCTTCCTAGCGGGGGGACCCAATGAGCAGTTCTTC.

This chain connects TRBV4-3 to TRBJ2-3; D gene uncertain. Trimming stripped 1 base from V and 5 bases from J, with 13 bases between. The germline V gene encodes CDR1 LGHNA and CDR2 YSLEER. The CDR3 totals 15 residues. The CDR3 region is CASSQGGTGRDTQYF. Written as DNA, the CDR3 is TGCGCCAGCAGCCAAGGAGGAACCGGGCGAGATACGCAGTATTTT.

The rearrangement links TRBV5-5 to TRBJ2-5; 7 nucleotides match TRBD1. Germline V gives CDR1 SGHKS, CDR2 YYEKEE (reference sequence). J gave up 2 bases and V 5 bases, and 9 bases lay outside the gene matches. This CDR3 comprises 15 residues. The CDR3 spells CASRLVRGNQETQYF. The CDR3 DNA sequence: TGTGCCAGCAGGCTCGTCAGGGGGAATCAAGAGACCCAGTACTTC.

The chain uses TRBV7-9 and TRBJ1-3; 7 bases are a match to TRBD1. The CDR3 runs 12 residues. CDR1 SEHNR and CDR2 FQNEAQ come from the germline V gene (reference sequence). V dropped 2 bases and J dropped 8; count of bases not matched to a gene: 0. The CDR3 coding sequence is TGTGCCAGCAGCTTAACAGGGGACACCATATATTTT. Protein sequence: CASSLTGDTIYF.

This clonotype was recorded at least ten times. The rearrangement links TRBV29-1 to TRBJ2-3; D is unclear. Trimming removed 7 bases at V and 0 bases at J, with 5 bases between. The CDR3 spans 11 residues. The germline CDR1 and CDR2 sequences are SQVTM and ANQGSEA. CDR3 DNA: TGCAGCGCAGCTAGCACAGATACGCAGTATTTT. Its protein product is CSAASTDTQYF.

The chain joins TRBV5-1 to TRBJ1-6; the D is unclear. From germline, CDR1 is SGHRS and CDR2 YFSETQ. The CDR3 is made up of 14 amino acids. V dropped 4 bases and J dropped 10 bases, with 15 bases sitting between them. The CDR3, as DNA: TGCGCCAGCAGCCCGGGCCAGCGGCAGTCACCCCTCCACTTT. It encodes CASSPGQRQSPLHF.

This clonotype has just a few counts. The rearrangement joins TRBV6-5 to TRBJ2-1; D is perhaps TRBD2 (6 bases). Germline values: CDR1 MNHEY, CDR2 SVGAGI. With 0 bases removed from V and 4 bases from J, the gap between germline ends came to 10 bases. CDR3 size: 15 residues. CDR3 region: CASSYSMGGYNEQFF. Written as DNA, the CDR3 is TGTGCCAGCAGTTACTCCATGGGGGGTTACAATGAGCAGTTCTTC.

In the case of this clonotype: A read error may produce the germline difference seen at one junction end. This chain links TRBV7-3 with TRBJ1-1; D possibly corresponds to TRBD1 (5 bases). This CDR3 contains 14 residues. In germline, CDR1 is SGHTA, CDR2 FQGTGA. In nucleotides, the CDR3 is TGTCCCAGCAGCTCGGGGACGATGAACACTGAAGCTTTCTTT. This encodes CPSSSGTMNTEAFF.

The chain couples TRBV20-1 to TRBJ2-3; the D call may be TRBD1 or TRBD2 (6 bases each). V lost 1 base, J lost 4 bases, and 15 bases lay in between. Germline CDR1 DFQATT, CDR2 SNEGSKA (reference sequence). The CDR3 is 15 amino acids. DNA for the CDR3: TGCAGTGCTAGAGTCATTCCGGGGGCCCCAGATACGCAGTATTTT. Protein sequence: CSARVIPGAPDTQYF.

The gene calls are TRBV3-1 and TRBJ2-1; TRBD2 matches at 14 bases. The V and J ends lost 4 bases and 15 bases, in that order; junction bases with no gene match: 11. The V gene's germline CDR1 is LGHDT and CDR2 YNNKEL (reference sequence). The CDR3 runs to 15 residues. In DNA form, the CDR3 reads TGTGCCAGCAGCCCAGTTCCCGTGACTAGCGGGAGGGCGTTCTTC. Translated, it gives CASSPVPVTSGRAFF.

This clonotype has ten or more counts. The CDR3 DNA reads as TGCGCCAGCAGCCAAGGTATCGGGGTCCCAGACTACGAGCAGTACTTC. Protein: CASSQGIGVPDYEQYF. The chain is built from TRBV4-1 and TRBJ2-7; D is perhaps TRBD2 (5 bases). Trimming shortened V by 1 base and J by 3 bases, and 16 bases separated the two germline ends. Germline V gene data show CDR1 as MGHRA and CDR2 as YSYEKL. This CDR3 is built from 16 residues.

The genes are TRBV2 and TRBJ2-5, with TRBD1 as a possible D gene (6 bases). CDR1 is SNHLY, CDR2 FYNNEI, per germline. The CDR3 covers 12 residues. The V gene lost 9 bases and the J gene lost 8 bases, with 16 bases spanning the gap. CDR3 DNA sequence: TGTGCCAGGGGGGACACACAGGATACCCAGTACTTC. This sequence encodes CARGDTQDTQYF.

The rearrangement joins TRBV5-6 to TRBJ2-7; the D gene is possibly TRBD1 (6 bases). The CDR3 has 15 residues. Germline CDR1 SGHDT, CDR2 YYEEEE. V lost 6 bases to trimming and J lost 4 bases, with 20 bases between them. This CDR3 is CASTSLNRVYYEQYF. The CDR3 DNA follows: TGTGCCAGCACCTCACTGAACAGGGTATATTACGAGCAGTACTTC.

V and J are TRBV7-9 and TRBJ2-1; 9 nucleotides align to TRBD1. CDR3 length: 12 residues. Germline values: CDR1 SEHNR, CDR2 FQNEAQ (reference sequence). Unmatched junction bases numbered 8, after V lost 6 bases and J lost 14 bases. The CDR3 loop reads CASSAGQGRKFF. As DNA, the CDR3 is TGTGCCAGCAGTGCCGGACAGGGGAGGAAGTTCTTC.

A few counts support this clonotype. This chain links TRBV5-5 with TRBJ2-1, with TRBD2 identical over 8 bases. CDR3 length: 13 amino acids. CDR1 and CDR2 from the germline V gene are SGHKS and YYEKEE (reference sequence). V lost 0 bases, J lost 10 bases, and 3 bases stayed unmatched. CDR3 coding DNA: TGTGCCAGCAGCTTGGCGGGGGGGCGGGAGCAGTTCTTC. The encoded protein is CASSLAGGREQFF.

The rearrangement joins TRBV12-3 or TRBV12-4 to TRBJ2-1; D unresolved. V lost 3 bases and J lost 14, with 11 bases in between. The CDR3 covers 11 residues. CDR3 DNA: TGTGCCAGCAGTTTTGGGGTAAGAAAGTTCTTC. Translating it yields CASSFGVRKFF.

This clonotype was found a few times. The chain recombines TRBV7-2 with TRBJ2-3; D might be TRBD1 (6 bases). CDR3 length: 15 residues. Deletions cut 4 bases from V and 6 bases from J, with 17 bases between. Germline-derived CDR1 and CDR2 are SGHTA and FQGNSA. The CDR3 DNA sequence: TGTGCCAGCAGCTCCGGGACAATTGGTGGCGATACGCAGTATTTT. It codes for CASSSGTIGGDTQYF.

The genes are TRBV5-1 and TRBJ2-3, with D possibly matching TRBD2 (6 bases). Between the trimmed V and J ends, which lost 0 bases and 5 bases, there was a span of 10 bases. The CDR3 is made up of 14 amino acids. Per germline, CDR1 SGHRS and CDR2 YFSETQ. CDR3 protein: CASSLGQEGDTQYF. The CDR3 nucleotides read TGCGCCAGCAGCTTGGGTCAGGAGGGAGATACGCAGTATTTT.

This clonotype was seen a handful of times. The rearrangement uses TRBV29-1 and TRBJ2-7; TRBD1 agrees at 9 bases. CDR1 SQVTM and CDR2 ANQGSEA come from the germline V gene. The CDR3 is 16 amino acids. Losses at the gene ends were 0 bases for V and 1 base for J; bases not matched to a gene: 7. In DNA, the CDR3 is TGCAGCGTTGAAGATGCCGGGACAGGGATTTCCTACGAGCAGTACTTC. Protein product: CSVEDAGTGISYEQYF.

This clonotype was seen a few times. The rearrangement joins TRBV20-1 to TRBJ2-3, with TRBD2 identical over 8 bases. The junction had 3 bases not matched to a gene; V was cut back by 7 bases and J by 0 bases. The CDR3 has 13 amino acids. Germline V gene data show CDR1 as DFQATT and CDR2 as SNEGSKA (reference sequence). The DNA for the CDR3 is TGCAGTGTACCGGGGGGGAGCACAGATACGCAGTATTTT. The encoded protein is CSVPGGSTDTQYF.

This clonotype was found a few times. The V gene is TRBV9, the J gene TRBJ2-3; tentatively, D is TRBD2 (5 bases). This CDR3 is built from 16 residues. Trimming removed 2 bases from V and 2 bases from J, with 15 bases in between. The V gene's germline CDR1 is SGDLS and CDR2 YYNGEE. The CDR3 protein is CASSVDSSGVTDTQYF. The CDR3 coding sequence is TGTGCCAGCAGCGTGGACTCAAGTGGAGTCACAGATACGCAGTATTTT.

The J gene is TRBJ2-1, the V gene TRBV6-5, with 8 bases that match TRBD1. Trimming removed 4 bases from V and 11 bases from J; junction bases left unmatched: 10. This CDR3 has 14 residues. The V gene's germline CDR1 is MNHEY and CDR2 SVGAGI. The CDR3 reads CASSWDRSHSKQFF. CDR3 coding DNA: TGTGCCAGCAGTTGGGACAGGTCCCATTCTAAGCAGTTCTTC.

The chain recombines TRBV3-1 with TRBJ2-7; D is perhaps TRBD1 (5 bases). V lost 7 bases to trimming and J lost 0 bases, with 16 bases between them. The CDR3 sequence is 15 residues long. Per the germline V gene, CDR1 is LGHDT and CDR2 is YNNKEL (reference sequence). The CDR3 loop is CASTYGASGSYEQYF. CDR3 bases: TGTGCCAGCACCTATGGGGCGTCTGGCTCCTACGAGCAGTACTTC.

This clonotype has more than one count but fewer than ten. The chain couples TRBV7-2 to TRBJ2-5; D not resolved. Trimming took off 2 bases at V and 4 bases at J, with 5 bases between the two ends. The CDR3 is 12 amino acids. The V gene's germline CDR1 is SGHTA and CDR2 FQGNSA. The CDR3 sequence is CASSLTTETQYF. CDR3 DNA sequence: TGTGCCAGCAGCTTAACTACAGAGACCCAGTACTTC.